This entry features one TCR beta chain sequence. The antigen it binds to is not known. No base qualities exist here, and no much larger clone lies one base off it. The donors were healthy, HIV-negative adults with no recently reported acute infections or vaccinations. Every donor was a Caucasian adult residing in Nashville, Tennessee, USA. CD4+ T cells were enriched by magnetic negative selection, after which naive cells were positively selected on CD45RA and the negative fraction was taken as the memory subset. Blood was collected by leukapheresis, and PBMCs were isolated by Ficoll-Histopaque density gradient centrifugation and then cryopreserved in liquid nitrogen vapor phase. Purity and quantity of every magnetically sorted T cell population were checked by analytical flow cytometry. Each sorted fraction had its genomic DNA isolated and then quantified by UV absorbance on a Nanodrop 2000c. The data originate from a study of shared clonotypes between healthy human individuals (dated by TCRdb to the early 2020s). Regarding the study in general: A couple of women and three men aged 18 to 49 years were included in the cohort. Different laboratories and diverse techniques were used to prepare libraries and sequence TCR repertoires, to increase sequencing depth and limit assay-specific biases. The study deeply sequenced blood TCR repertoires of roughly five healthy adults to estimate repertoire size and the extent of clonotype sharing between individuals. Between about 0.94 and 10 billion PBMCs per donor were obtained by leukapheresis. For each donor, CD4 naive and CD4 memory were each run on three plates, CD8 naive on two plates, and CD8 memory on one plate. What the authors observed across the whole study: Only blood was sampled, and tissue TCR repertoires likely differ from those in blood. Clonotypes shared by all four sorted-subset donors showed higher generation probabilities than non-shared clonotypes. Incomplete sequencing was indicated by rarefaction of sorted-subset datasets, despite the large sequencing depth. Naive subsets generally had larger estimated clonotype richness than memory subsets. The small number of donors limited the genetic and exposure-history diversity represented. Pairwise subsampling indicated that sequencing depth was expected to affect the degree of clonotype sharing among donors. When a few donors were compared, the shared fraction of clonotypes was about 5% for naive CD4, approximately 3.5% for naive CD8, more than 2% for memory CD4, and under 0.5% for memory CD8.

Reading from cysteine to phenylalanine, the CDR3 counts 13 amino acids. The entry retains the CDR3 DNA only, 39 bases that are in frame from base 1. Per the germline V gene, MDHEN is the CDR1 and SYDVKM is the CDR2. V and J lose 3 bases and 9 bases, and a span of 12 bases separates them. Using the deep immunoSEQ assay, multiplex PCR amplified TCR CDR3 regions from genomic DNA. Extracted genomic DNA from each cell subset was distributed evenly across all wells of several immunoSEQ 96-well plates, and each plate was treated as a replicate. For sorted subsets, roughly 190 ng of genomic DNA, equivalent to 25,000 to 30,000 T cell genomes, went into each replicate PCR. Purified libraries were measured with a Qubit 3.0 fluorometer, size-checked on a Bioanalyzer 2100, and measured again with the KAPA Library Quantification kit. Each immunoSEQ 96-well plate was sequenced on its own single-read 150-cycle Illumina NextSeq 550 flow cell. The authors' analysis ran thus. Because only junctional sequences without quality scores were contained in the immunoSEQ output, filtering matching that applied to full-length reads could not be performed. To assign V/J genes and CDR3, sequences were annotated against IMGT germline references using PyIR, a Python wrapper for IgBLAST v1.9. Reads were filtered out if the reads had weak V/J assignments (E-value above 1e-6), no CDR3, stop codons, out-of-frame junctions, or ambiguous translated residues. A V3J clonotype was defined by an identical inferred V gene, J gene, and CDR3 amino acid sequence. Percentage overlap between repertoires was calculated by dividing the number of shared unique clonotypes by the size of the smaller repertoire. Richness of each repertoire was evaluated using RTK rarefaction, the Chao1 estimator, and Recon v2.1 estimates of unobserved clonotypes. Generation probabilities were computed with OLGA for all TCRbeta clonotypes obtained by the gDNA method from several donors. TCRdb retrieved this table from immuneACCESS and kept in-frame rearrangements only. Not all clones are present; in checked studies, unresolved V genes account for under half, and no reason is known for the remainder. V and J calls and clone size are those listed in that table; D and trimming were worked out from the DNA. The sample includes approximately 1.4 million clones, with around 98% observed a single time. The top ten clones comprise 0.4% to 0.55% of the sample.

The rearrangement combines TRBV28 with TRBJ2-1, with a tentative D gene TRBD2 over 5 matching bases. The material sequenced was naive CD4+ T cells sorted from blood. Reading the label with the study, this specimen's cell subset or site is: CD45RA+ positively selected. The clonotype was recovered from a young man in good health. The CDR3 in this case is CASSFSQLGEQFF. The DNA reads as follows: TGTGCCAGCAGTTTTTCCCAACTAGGTGAGCAGTTCTTC. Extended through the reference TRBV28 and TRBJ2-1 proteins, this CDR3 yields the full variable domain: DVKVTQSSRYLVKRTGEKVFLECVQDMDHENMFWYRQDPGLGLRLIYFSYDVKMKEKGDIPEGYSVSREKKERFSLILESASTNQTSMYLCASSFSQLGEQFFGPGTRLTVL.